Listed here are 31 T cell receptor beta chains from one sample, sequenced in a study of blood T cell repertoires in COVID-19. Clones were sequenced by immunoSEQ multiplex PCR, and TCRdb holds only the in-frame ones, with some missing. The table includes 150,000 to 200,000 clones, approximately 90% detected once. Sequenced material: PBMCs or T cells enriched from blood (not recorded which). Receptors originate from a woman aged 50 to 65 who had recovered from COVID-19.

The rearrangement uses TRBV28 and TRBJ2-7, with 8 bases matching TRBD2. The CDR3 contains 14 residues. V shed 10 bases and J 2 bases; nucleotides not matched to a gene: 10. CDR1 and CDR2 from the germline V gene are MDHEN and SYDVKM. CDR3 DNA: TGTGCCACAGGAAGCGGGGGATGGGCCTACGAGCAGTACTTC. This codes for CATGSGGWAYEQYF. Filled out from reference TRBV28 and TRBJ2-7, the complete variable domain reads DVKVTQSSRYLVKRTGEKVFLECVQDMDHENMFWYRQDPGLGLRLIYFSYDVKMKEKGDIPEGYSVSREKKERFSLILESASTNQTSMYLCATGSGGWAYEQYFGPGTRLTVT.

The V gene is TRBV9, the J gene TRBJ2-1, with 10 bases matching TRBD2. The J segment lost 4 bases and the V segment lost 0 bases, leaving 10 bases of the junction unmatched. Germline V gene data show CDR1 as SGDLS and CDR2 as YYNGEE. The CDR3 is made up of 18 amino acids. The DNA of the CDR3 is TGTGCCAGCAGCGTAGTAGGACGTGGAGCGGGGGGGTACAATGAGCAGTTCTTC. Protein sequence: CASSVVGRGAGGYNEQFF.

This sequence joins TRBV10-3 and TRBJ2-2; maybe TRBD2 (5 bases). This CDR3 contains 15 residues. Germline V lookup: CDR1 ENHRY, CDR2 SYGVKD. V shed 3 bases and J shed 1 base, with 9 bases lying between them. CDR3 protein: CAISESGVNTGELFF. CDR3 nucleotides: TGTGCCATCAGTGAAAGCGGAGTGAACACCGGGGAGCTGTTTTTT.

The genes are TRBV6-2 or TRBV6-3 and TRBJ1-2; TRBD1 is a possible D gene (6 bases). V lost 6 bases and J lost 8, with 16 bases in between. Germline CDR1 reads MNHEY; CDR2 reads SVGEGT. This CDR3 contains 13 residues. This CDR3 is CASSPGRTEGYTF. The CDR3 nucleotides read TGTGCCAGCAGCCCGGGACGGACAGAAGGCTACACCTTC.

The chain couples TRBV2 to TRBJ2-1; 8 bases fit TRBD1. The CDR3 loop spans 16 amino acids. V was pared by 7 bases and J by 2 bases, with 10 bases of the junction left unmatched. From germline, CDR1 is SNHLY and CDR2 FYNNEI. As DNA, the CDR3 is TGTGCCAGCACCGGAGGACAGGGCTCTGCCTACAATGAGCAGTTCTTC. Encoded protein: CASTGGQGSAYNEQFF.

The rearrangement uses TRBV7-9 and TRBJ1-4, with 9 bases identical to TRBD1. This CDR3 comprises 15 residues. The J segment lost 6 bases and the V segment lost 6 bases, leaving 8 bases of the junction unmatched. Germline V lookup: CDR1 SEHNR, CDR2 FQNEAQ (reference sequence). Here the CDR3 reads CASSPRTGVDEKLFF. The DNA for the CDR3 is TGTGCCAGCAGTCCACGGACAGGGGTGGATGAAAAACTGTTTTTT.

The table lists this clone with a count of one. The chain couples TRBV19 to TRBJ1-5; D gene unclear. This CDR3 is 12 amino acids long. Germline CDR1 and CDR2: LNHDA and SQIVND (reference sequence). V gave up 4 bases and J gave up 5 bases, with 6 bases separating them. CDR3 coding DNA: TGTGCCAGTAGTAACGGTTATCAGCCCCAGCATTTT. It codes for CASSNGYQPQHF. Looking up the rest from reference TRBV19 and TRBJ1-5 gives the full variable domain: DGGITQSPKYLFRKEGQNVTLSCEQNLNHDAMYWYRQDPGQGLRLIYYSQIVNDFQKGDIAEGYSVSREKKESFPLTVTSAQKNPTAFYLCASSNGYQPQHFGDGTRLSIL.

This clone was counted between two and nine times. This chain links TRBV7-2 with TRBJ1-5; D is uncertain. Per germline, CDR1 SGHTA and CDR2 FQGNSA. Trimming took 2 bases from V and 6 from J, leaving 8 bases between them. The CDR3 is made up of 13 amino acids. CDR3 sequence: CASSLRGPQPQHF. The CDR3 nucleotides are TGTGCCAGCAGCTTAAGAGGTCCTCAGCCCCAGCATTTT.

V gene TRBV7-8 combines with J gene TRBJ1-2; 8 positions agree with TRBD1. Trimming took 11 bases from V and 7 from J; bases not matched to a gene: 9. From germline, CDR1 is SGHVS and CDR2 FQNEAQ. The CDR3 runs 12 residues. Here the CDR3 reads CASSAGGGGYTF. CDR3 in DNA: TGTGCCTCCTCTGCAGGGGGCGGTGGCTACACCTTC. Using reference TRBV7-8 and TRBJ1-2 for the parts outside the CDR3, the full variable domain is GAGVSQSPRYKVAKRGQDVALRCDPISGHVSLFWYQQALGQGPEFLTYFQNEAQLDKSGLPSDRFFAERPEGSVSTLKIQRTQQEDSAVYLCASSAGGGGYTFGSGTRLTVV.

This clone showed up just a few times. The gene calls are TRBV7-6 and TRBJ2-3, with a weak D call TRBD1 (6 bases). This CDR3 is built from 16 residues. CDR1 and CDR2 from the germline V gene are SGHVS and FNYEAQ. V was trimmed by 5 bases and J by 5 bases, leaving 20 bases between them. In nucleotides, the CDR3 is TGTGCCAGCAGCGAGGATGGGGGCAGGCCGGGAGATACGCAGTATTTT. Amino acid sequence: CASSEDGGRPGDTQYF.

This clone was seen once. This chain joins TRBV11-3 and TRBJ2-4; D remains unclear. CDR1 and CDR2 (germline): SGHNT, YENEEA. CDR3 length: 16 amino acids. V lost 1 base to trimming and J lost 0 bases, with 10 bases between them. CDR3 sequence: CASSLGISLAKNIQYF. CDR3 DNA sequence: TGTGCCAGCAGCTTAGGTATTTCTCTAGCCAAAAACATTCAGTACTTC.

The chain combines TRBV5-1 with TRBJ1-5, with a weak D call TRBD1 (6 bases). Trimming took off 2 bases at V and 5 bases at J, with 11 bases between the two ends. The germline V gene has CDR1 SGHRS and CDR2 YFSETQ. This CDR3 has 14 amino acids. CDR3 coding DNA: TGCGCCAGCAGCTTAGGGGGGGTGGATCAGCCCCAGCATTTT. The encoded protein is CASSLGGVDQPQHF.

The J gene is TRBJ2-5, the V gene TRBV5-1; tentatively, D is TRBD1 (7 bases). Trimming shortened V by 4 bases and J by 5 bases, and 15 bases separated the two germline ends. The CDR3 totals 14 residues. Germline V CDR1 and CDR2: SGHRS, YFSETQ. The CDR3 bases are TGCGCCAGCAGCCCCAAGACAGGGAGGGAGACCCAGTACTTC. This gives the protein CASSPKTGRETQYF.

The chain recombines TRBV5-1 with TRBJ2-3, with a tentative D call TRBD1 (5 bases). Germline loops: CDR1 SGHRS, CDR2 YFSETQ. Trimming took 9 bases from V and 2 from J, leaving 16 bases between them. The CDR3 totals 14 residues. The CDR3: CATPARGSTDTQYF. Written as DNA, the CDR3 is TGCGCCACCCCAGCAAGGGGTTCCACAGATACGCAGTATTTT.

The chain couples TRBV2 to TRBJ1-5; TRBD1 agrees at 7 bases. The V and J ends lost 2 bases and 8 bases, in that order; junction bases with no gene match: 9. Germline CDR1 SNHLY, CDR2 FYNNEI. CDR3 length: 15 residues. This CDR3 reads CASSELGQSREPQHF. CDR3 bases: TGTGCCAGCAGTGAATTGGGACAGAGTAGGGAGCCCCAGCATTTT.

The genes are TRBV9 and TRBJ2-4; 7 bases agree with TRBD2. From germline, CDR1 is SGDLS and CDR2 YYNGEE. V shed 0 bases, J shed 3 bases, and the junction held 3 bases outside the gene matches. The CDR3 consists of 15 residues. The CDR3 coding sequence is TGTGCCAGCAGCGTAGGGGAGCGGGACAAAAACATTCAGTACTTC. Translating gives CASSVGERDKNIQYF.

This chain joins TRBV18 and TRBJ2-5, with D perhaps TRBD1 (6 bases). The V end lost 0 bases, the J end lost 2 bases, and 10 bases lay between the germline ends. CDR3 length: 15 residues. Per germline, CDR1 KGHSH and CDR2 LQKENI. This CDR3 reads CASSPPTGDQETQYF. For the CDR3, the DNA is TGTGCCAGCTCACCACCGACAGGAGATCAAGAGACCCAGTACTTC.

The chain recombines TRBV6-2 or TRBV6-3 with TRBJ1-2, with TRBD1 as a possible D gene (5 bases). CDR1 is MNHEY and CDR2 is SVGEGT in the germline V gene. Trimming stripped 4 bases from V and 4 bases from J, with 13 bases between. The CDR3 runs to 14 residues. The DNA of the CDR3 is TGTGCCAGCAGTTTAATCATCGGGGGCTATGGCTACACCTTC. It encodes CASSLIIGGYGYTF.

The CDR3 here is CASSVGHYGYTF. CDR3 DNA sequence: TGTGCCAGCAGCGTAGGGCACTATGGCTACACCTTC. The chain links TRBV9 to TRBJ1-2, with D unresolved. Trimming pared 0 bases from V and 3 bases from J, leaving 3 bases between. Germline V CDR1 and CDR2: SGDLS, YYNGEE. This CDR3 comprises 12 residues.

This clone was detected only once. The rearrangement links TRBV2 to TRBJ1-5; D gene unclear. This CDR3 region has 14 residues. The germline V and J ends were trimmed by 4 bases and 6 bases, with 13 bases remaining between them. In germline, CDR1 is SNHLY, CDR2 FYNNEI. CDR3 region: CASSAGLPGQPQHF. DNA of the CDR3: TGTGCCAGCAGTGCCGGTCTCCCGGGTCAGCCCCAGCATTTT. The full variable domain, its missing parts supplied by reference TRBV2 and TRBJ1-5, is EPEVTQTPSHQVTQMGQEVILRCVPISNHLYFYWYRQILGQKVEFLVSFYNNEISEKSEIFDDQFSVERPDGSNFTLKIRSTKLEDSAMYFCASSAGLPGQPQHFGDGTRLSIL.

The chain joins TRBV7-2 to TRBJ1-5, with a weak D call TRBD1 (5 bases). V was trimmed by 2 bases and J by 2 bases, leaving 10 bases between them. The CDR3 covers 15 residues. Per germline, CDR1 SGHTA and CDR2 FQGNSA. This CDR3 is CASSLTLGGNQPQHF. In DNA, the CDR3 is TGTGCCAGCAGCTTAACTTTAGGGGGCAATCAGCCCCAGCATTTT.

The chain uses TRBV23-1 and TRBJ1-5; 9 bases agree with TRBD1. TRBV23-1 is recorded as an ORF, its role being uncertain. This CDR3 is 18 amino acids long. With V trimmed by 0 bases and J by 0 bases, 6 bases remained unmatched. The CDR3 spells CASSQSTTGGNSNQPQHF. The CDR3 nucleotides are TGCGCCAGCAGTCAATCGACGACAGGGGGGAATAGCAATCAGCCCCAGCATTTT.

The rearrangement joins TRBV3-1 (or the pseudogene TRBV3-2) to TRBJ2-5; 10 bases align to TRBD2. Germline V gene sequence: CDR1 LGHDT, CDR2 YNNKEL (reference sequence). This CDR3 has 15 amino acids. The ends lost 4 bases at V and 7 bases at J; junction bases unmatched: 9. The CDR3 DNA follows: TGTGCCAGCAGCCCCCTGAGGACTAGCGGTGGGACCCAGTACTTC. As protein: CASSPLRTSGGTQYF.

The rearrangement links TRBV10-3 to TRBJ2-5; D might be TRBD2 (6 bases). The CDR3 is 14 amino acids. The germline V gene encodes CDR1 ENHRY and CDR2 SYGVKD. The V and J ends lost 4 bases and 5 bases respectively, with 14 bases between them. CDR3 bases: TGTGCCATCAGTGTTGCCCCGGCGGGGGAGACCCAGTACTTC. It translates to CAISVAPAGETQYF.

The chain links TRBV3-1 (or the pseudogene TRBV3-2) to TRBJ1-3, with no clear D. This CDR3 spans 13 amino acids. V lost 5 bases to trimming and J lost 3 bases, with 8 bases between them. Germline-derived CDR1 and CDR2 are LGHDT and YNNKEL (reference sequence). The CDR3 DNA reads as TGTGCCAGCAGCACATCAGGTGGAAACACCATATATTTT. It yields the protein CASSTSGGNTIYF.

This clone appeared a single time. The rearrangement joins TRBV5-6 to TRBJ1-1; 9 bases are shared with TRBD1. Germline CDR1 reads SGHDT; CDR2 reads YYEEEE. V was pared by 2 bases and J by 4 bases, with 3 bases of the junction left unmatched. The CDR3 has 14 amino acids. The CDR3 nucleotides are TGTGCCAGCAGCTTAAGGGACAGGGTCACTGAAGCTTTCTTT. Translated, it gives CASSLRDRVTEAFF.

V gene TRBV11-2 combines with J gene TRBJ2-2; D is perhaps TRBD2 (5 bases). The CDR3 covers 17 residues. Germline V CDR1 and CDR2: SGHAT, FQNNGV. V lost 1 base to trimming and J lost 4 bases, with 16 bases between them. Written as DNA, the CDR3 is TGTGCCAGCAGCTTAGGGAGGTTGGGGTTAAGCACCGGGGAGCTGTTTTTT. Translating gives CASSLGRLGLSTGELFF.

As to this clone: Other DNA sequences from this sample encode an identical CDR3 as well. The V call is TRBV27, the J call TRBJ1-6, with D hard to call. CDR1 and CDR2 from the germline V gene are MNHEY and SMNVEV (reference sequence). The CDR3 consists of 14 residues. With 2 bases removed from V and 6 bases from J, the gap between germline ends came to 8 bases. CDR3 coding DNA: TGTGCCAGCAGTTTAGCGGGCAGTAATTCACCCCTCCACTTT. This codes for CASSLAGSNSPLHF.

The genes are TRBV6-5 and TRBJ1-4; TRBD1 is a possible D gene (5 bases). Germline values: CDR1 MNHEY, CDR2 SVGAGI. V shed 5 bases and J shed 2 bases, with 12 bases lying between them. The CDR3 has 15 residues. The CDR3 protein is CASSLYRQTNEKLFF. The CDR3 DNA follows: TGTGCCAGCAGTCTATACAGGCAGACTAATGAAAAACTGTTTTTT.

The genes are TRBV19 and TRBJ1-1; D is ambiguous. Germline-derived CDR1 and CDR2 are LNHDA and SQIVND (reference sequence). The length of the CDR3 is 13 residues. Trimming shortened V by 3 bases and J by 1 base, and 6 bases separated the two germline ends. The CDR3 DNA follows: TGTGCCAGTAGTATCAACACGAACACTGAAGCTTTCTTT. Residues: CASSINTNTEAFF.

Concerning this clone: One end of the junction does not line up with germline, which may come from a read error. This chain links TRBV7-9 with TRBJ1-2; D possibly corresponds to TRBD1 (6 bases). CDR3 length: 13 residues. CDR1 is SEHNR, CDR2 FQNEAQ, per germline (reference sequence). The CDR3 DNA reads TGTGCCAGCAGCCCCCGATCGACAGGCCCTAGAATCTTC. Its protein is CASSPRSTGPRIF.